Described below is a single T cell receptor (beta chain) sequence and its context. Its antigen is currently unknown. This sample was included in a study of a mutant IDH1 vaccine in newly diagnosed glioma. Looking at the study overall: Vaccination followed radiotherapy alone by 4-6 weeks, or accompanied temozolomide cycles. Treated patients had a mean age of about 38 years and a roughly 62% male, about 38% female split. Beforehand, treatment had been radiotherapy, temozolomide, or both; the majority received both.

Produced via immunoSEQ multiplex PCR; TCRdb's table is partial and in-frame only. The profile shows 35,000 to 50,000 clones, approximately 80% of them singletons. The CDR3 sequence is 15 residues long. Germline V CDR1 and CDR2: LNHNV, YYDKDF (reference sequence). V was shortened by 4 bases and J by 0 bases, with 9 bases between the two germline ends. Time point meaning: week 35, safety follow-up. Vaccination comprised doses that each held 300 ug of mutant IDH1 20-mer peptide, plus topical imiquimod. Each of the donors came in with new WHO grade 3 or 4 astrocytomas that were IDH1-mutant and ATRX-lost. V gene TRBV15 combines with J gene TRBJ2-2, with D unresolved. This receptor was identified in a woman aged 45-60 years with glioma. Sequences were derived from PBMCs, sampled from a glioma patient whose treatment included an IDH1 peptide vaccine. This CDR3 is CATSNKRANTGELFF. CDR3 DNA: TGTGCCACCAGCAATAAACGGGCGAACACCGGGGAGCTGTTTTTT.